This TCR beta chain was recovered during a study of blood T cell repertoires in COVID-19. Looking at the study overall: COVID-19 samples collected from the United States, Italy and Spain covered acute and convalescent phases. From T cells, B-cell-depleted T cells, or PBMCs came the material, which was cDNA or gDNA.

The trim removed 6 bases at V and 5 bases at J, leaving 8 bases unmatched. CDR3 length: 15 residues. Per the germline V gene, CDR1 is WSHSY and CDR2 is SAAADI. Method: immunoSEQ multiplex PCR; TCRdb's copy keeps in-frame clones and lacks some. Among 200,000 to 300,000 clones listed, 82% were seen once. The gene calls are TRBV10-2 and TRBJ2-5; 11 bases are shared with TRBD1. The receptor's source is a woman aged 60-75 years with active or convalescent COVID-19. Sequences were obtained from peripheral blood. CDR3 nucleotides: TGCGCCAGCAGCAAGGACAGGGGGCGCCGTGAGACCCAGTACTTC. Its translation: CASSKDRGRRETQYF.